These 3 T cell receptor beta chains came from one sample sequenced in a study of CD8 T cells in Susac syndrome. RNA in amounts of about 0.45 to 1 ug was reverse transcribed with random hexamers. A single record per CDR3 protein comes from TCRdb applying MiXCR to the immunoSEQ multiplex PCR reads. The table has around 300,000 distinct CDR3 sequences, about 90% seen once. The sample was CD4+ T cells from PBMCs. All receptors derive from a human donor with multiple sclerosis.

This clonotype occurred a few times. The V and J genes are TRBV5-1 and TRBJ2-2; no definite D call. Germline CDR1 reads SGHRS; CDR2 reads YFSETQ. V was cut by 0 bases and J by 2 bases, with 5 bases left in between. This CDR3 has 14 amino acids. This CDR3 reads CASSLALNTGELFF. The CDR3 nucleotides read TGCGCCAGCAGCTTGGCTCTTAACACCGGGGAGCTGTTTTTT.

The chain links TRBV7-9 to TRBJ1-1; D might be TRBD1 (6 bases). CDR3 length equals 13 residues. Trimming shortened V by 4 bases and J by 4 bases, and 10 bases separated the two germline ends. CDR1 and CDR2 (germline): SEHNR, FQNEAQ (reference sequence). The CDR3 bases are TGTGCCAGCAGCTCGCAGGGGACCACTGAAGCTTTCTTT. It translates to CASSSQGTTEAFF.

This rearrangement joins TRBV7-2 to TRBJ1-2; D gene uncertain. CDR1 is SGHTA, CDR2 FQGNSA, per germline. The CDR3 extends over 15 amino acids. Trimming shortened V by 1 base and J by 9 bases, and 18 bases separated the two germline ends. The CDR3 loop reads CASSLDGKPGRSYTF. The DNA of the CDR3 is TGTGCCAGCAGCTTAGACGGGAAGCCGGGCCGGAGCTACACCTTC.